These 12 T cell receptor beta chains came from one sample sequenced in a study of blood T cell repertoires in COVID-19. Assay used: immunoSEQ multiplex PCR; TCRdb lists only in-frame clones, some missing. In the table there are roughly 38,000 clones, 76% of which are singletons. Input material: peripheral blood. The source is an older man with active or convalescent COVID-19.

The chain employs TRBV5-1 and TRBJ2-6; the D is unclear. The CDR3 is 16 residues long. CDR1 SGHRS and CDR2 YFSETQ come from the germline V gene. V was shortened by 1 base and J by 0 bases, with 8 bases between the two germline ends. CDR3 sequence: CASSLRRFSGANVLTF. CDR3 sequence (DNA): TGCGCCAGCAGCTTGAGGCGGTTCTCTGGGGCCAACGTCCTGACTTTC. Filled out from reference TRBV5-1 and TRBJ2-6, the complete variable domain reads KAGVTQTPRYLIKTRGQQVTLSCSPISGHRSVSWYQQTPGQGLQFLFEYFSETQRNKGNFPGRFSGRQFSNSRSEMNVSTLELGDSALYLCASSLRRFSGANVLTFGAGSRLTVL.

V gene TRBV4-1 combines with J gene TRBJ1-5, with no clear D. The V end was cut by 2 bases, the J end by 7 bases, with 12 bases between. From germline, CDR1 is MGHRA and CDR2 YSYEKL. This CDR3 region has 14 residues. CDR3 DNA sequence: TGCGCCAGCAGCCAAAGGGAGTTTGGGCAGCCCCAGCATTTT. Translating gives CASSQREFGQPQHF.

The rearrangement uses TRBV7-3 and TRBJ2-6, with TRBD1 matching 10 bases. The J segment lost 1 base and the V segment lost 6 bases, leaving 6 bases of the junction unmatched. Looked up from germline, CDR1 is SGHTA and CDR2 is FQGTGA. There are 17 residues in the CDR3. The CDR3 DNA follows: TGTGCCAGCAGGGCCGGGACAGGGGTATCTGGGGCCAACGTCCTGACTTTC. It yields the protein CASRAGTGVSGANVLTF.

V usage is TRBV4-1 and J usage is TRBJ2-7, with D tentatively TRBD2 (7 bases). V was clipped by 3 bases and J by 0 bases, with 15 bases between them. The CDR3 has 16 residues. Germline assignment: CDR1 MGHRA and CDR2 YSYEKL. Here the CDR3 DNA reads TGCGCCAGCAGCCATCTCGGGGGGCGAAGCTCCTACGAGCAGTACTTC. As protein: CASSHLGGRSSYEQYF.

This chain joins TRBV3-1 (or the pseudogene TRBV3-2) and TRBJ1-6; 7 bases agree with TRBD1. J gave up 7 bases and V 0 bases, and 3 bases lay outside the gene matches. The germline CDR1 and CDR2 sequences are LGHDT and YNNKEL (reference sequence). The CDR3 has 15 residues. CDR3 sequence reads: CASSQDLRGNSPLHF. The DNA for the CDR3 is TGTGCCAGCAGCCAAGATCTCAGGGGGAATTCACCCCTCCACTTT.

This rearrangement joins TRBV6-1 to TRBJ1-2; TRBD1 is a possible D gene (6 bases). Germline assignment: CDR1 MNHNS and CDR2 SASEGT. This CDR3 has 16 residues. V gave up 4 bases and J gave up 1 base, with 16 bases separating them. This CDR3 reads CASSVRGGRYNYGYTF. In DNA, the CDR3 is TGTGCCAGCAGTGTGAGGGGGGGCCGCTATAACTATGGCTACACCTTC.

The genes are TRBV29-1 and TRBJ1-1; possibly TRBD1 for D (6 bases). The ends were cut back, 4 bases at V and 4 bases at J, with 22 bases in the middle. Germline CDR1 is SQVTM and CDR2 is ANQGSEA. The length of the CDR3 is 16 residues. This chain's CDR3 is CSVGSGARGAATEAFF. CDR3 nucleotide sequence: TGCAGCGTTGGGTCAGGGGCCCGAGGGGCGGCCACTGAAGCTTTCTTT.

The V and J genes are TRBV30 and TRBJ2-7; weak D call: TRBD1 (5 bases). The CDR3 extends over 14 amino acids. The germline V and J ends were trimmed by 2 bases and 2 bases, with 13 bases remaining between them. Looked up from germline, CDR1 is GTSNPN and CDR2 is SVGIG (reference sequence). The CDR3 bases are TGTGCCTGGAGTCCAAGGGGCCGAACCTACGAGCAGTACTTC. It specifies CAWSPRGRTYEQYF.

This chain joins TRBV3-1 (or the pseudogene TRBV3-2) and TRBJ1-6, with D unclear. The CDR3 has 15 amino acids. Looked up from germline, CDR1 is LGHDT and CDR2 is YNNKEL (reference sequence). The V gene lost 4 bases and the J gene lost 8 bases, with 15 bases spanning the gap. CDR3: CASSLGGRSYSPLHF. The CDR3 region has the DNA TGTGCCAGCAGCCTGGGAGGACGCAGTTATTCACCCCTCCACTTT.

The chain carries TRBV5-6 and TRBJ2-1, with TRBD1 matching over 7 bases. This CDR3 is 15 amino acids long. V lost 6 bases, J lost 10 bases, and 16 bases stayed unmatched. Germline V gene sequence: CDR1 SGHDT, CDR2 YYEEEE. CDR3 sequence: CASTDSGTAPREQFF. The DNA for the CDR3 is TGTGCCAGCACCGACTCCGGGACAGCCCCCAGGGAGCAGTTCTTC.

This chain uses TRBV28 with TRBJ1-2; D not certain. Trimming pared 4 bases from V and 4 bases from J, leaving 13 bases between. This CDR3 comprises 14 residues. Per germline, CDR1 MDHEN and CDR2 SYDVKM. For the CDR3, the DNA is TGTGCCAGCAGTTCTCCGGCAGGCGTCTATGGCTACACCTTC. Its translation: CASSSPAGVYGYTF.

The chain carries TRBV6-1 and TRBJ2-2; 9 nucleotides align to TRBD1. Germline V gene data show CDR1 as MNHNS and CDR2 as SASEGT. The CDR3 has 18 amino acids. Trimming cost V 3 bases and J 0 bases; bases outside gene matches: 8. CDR3 region: CASSELPGQGTNTGELFF. The CDR3 DNA reads TGTGCCAGCAGTGAGCTTCCGGGACAGGGAACGAACACCGGGGAGCTGTTTTTT.